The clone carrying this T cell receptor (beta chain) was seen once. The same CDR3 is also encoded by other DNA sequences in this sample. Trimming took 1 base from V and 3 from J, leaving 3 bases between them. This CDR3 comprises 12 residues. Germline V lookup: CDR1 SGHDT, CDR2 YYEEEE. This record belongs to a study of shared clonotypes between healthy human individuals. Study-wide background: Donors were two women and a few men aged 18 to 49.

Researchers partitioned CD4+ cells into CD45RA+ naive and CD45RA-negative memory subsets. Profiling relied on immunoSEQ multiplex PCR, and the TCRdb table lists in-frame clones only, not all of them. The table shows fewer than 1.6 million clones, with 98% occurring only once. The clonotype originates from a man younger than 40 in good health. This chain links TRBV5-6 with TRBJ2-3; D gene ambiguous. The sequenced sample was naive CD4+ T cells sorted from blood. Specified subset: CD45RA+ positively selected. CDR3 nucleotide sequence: TGTGCCAGCAGCTTGATAACAGATACGCAGTATTTT. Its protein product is CASSLITDTQYF.